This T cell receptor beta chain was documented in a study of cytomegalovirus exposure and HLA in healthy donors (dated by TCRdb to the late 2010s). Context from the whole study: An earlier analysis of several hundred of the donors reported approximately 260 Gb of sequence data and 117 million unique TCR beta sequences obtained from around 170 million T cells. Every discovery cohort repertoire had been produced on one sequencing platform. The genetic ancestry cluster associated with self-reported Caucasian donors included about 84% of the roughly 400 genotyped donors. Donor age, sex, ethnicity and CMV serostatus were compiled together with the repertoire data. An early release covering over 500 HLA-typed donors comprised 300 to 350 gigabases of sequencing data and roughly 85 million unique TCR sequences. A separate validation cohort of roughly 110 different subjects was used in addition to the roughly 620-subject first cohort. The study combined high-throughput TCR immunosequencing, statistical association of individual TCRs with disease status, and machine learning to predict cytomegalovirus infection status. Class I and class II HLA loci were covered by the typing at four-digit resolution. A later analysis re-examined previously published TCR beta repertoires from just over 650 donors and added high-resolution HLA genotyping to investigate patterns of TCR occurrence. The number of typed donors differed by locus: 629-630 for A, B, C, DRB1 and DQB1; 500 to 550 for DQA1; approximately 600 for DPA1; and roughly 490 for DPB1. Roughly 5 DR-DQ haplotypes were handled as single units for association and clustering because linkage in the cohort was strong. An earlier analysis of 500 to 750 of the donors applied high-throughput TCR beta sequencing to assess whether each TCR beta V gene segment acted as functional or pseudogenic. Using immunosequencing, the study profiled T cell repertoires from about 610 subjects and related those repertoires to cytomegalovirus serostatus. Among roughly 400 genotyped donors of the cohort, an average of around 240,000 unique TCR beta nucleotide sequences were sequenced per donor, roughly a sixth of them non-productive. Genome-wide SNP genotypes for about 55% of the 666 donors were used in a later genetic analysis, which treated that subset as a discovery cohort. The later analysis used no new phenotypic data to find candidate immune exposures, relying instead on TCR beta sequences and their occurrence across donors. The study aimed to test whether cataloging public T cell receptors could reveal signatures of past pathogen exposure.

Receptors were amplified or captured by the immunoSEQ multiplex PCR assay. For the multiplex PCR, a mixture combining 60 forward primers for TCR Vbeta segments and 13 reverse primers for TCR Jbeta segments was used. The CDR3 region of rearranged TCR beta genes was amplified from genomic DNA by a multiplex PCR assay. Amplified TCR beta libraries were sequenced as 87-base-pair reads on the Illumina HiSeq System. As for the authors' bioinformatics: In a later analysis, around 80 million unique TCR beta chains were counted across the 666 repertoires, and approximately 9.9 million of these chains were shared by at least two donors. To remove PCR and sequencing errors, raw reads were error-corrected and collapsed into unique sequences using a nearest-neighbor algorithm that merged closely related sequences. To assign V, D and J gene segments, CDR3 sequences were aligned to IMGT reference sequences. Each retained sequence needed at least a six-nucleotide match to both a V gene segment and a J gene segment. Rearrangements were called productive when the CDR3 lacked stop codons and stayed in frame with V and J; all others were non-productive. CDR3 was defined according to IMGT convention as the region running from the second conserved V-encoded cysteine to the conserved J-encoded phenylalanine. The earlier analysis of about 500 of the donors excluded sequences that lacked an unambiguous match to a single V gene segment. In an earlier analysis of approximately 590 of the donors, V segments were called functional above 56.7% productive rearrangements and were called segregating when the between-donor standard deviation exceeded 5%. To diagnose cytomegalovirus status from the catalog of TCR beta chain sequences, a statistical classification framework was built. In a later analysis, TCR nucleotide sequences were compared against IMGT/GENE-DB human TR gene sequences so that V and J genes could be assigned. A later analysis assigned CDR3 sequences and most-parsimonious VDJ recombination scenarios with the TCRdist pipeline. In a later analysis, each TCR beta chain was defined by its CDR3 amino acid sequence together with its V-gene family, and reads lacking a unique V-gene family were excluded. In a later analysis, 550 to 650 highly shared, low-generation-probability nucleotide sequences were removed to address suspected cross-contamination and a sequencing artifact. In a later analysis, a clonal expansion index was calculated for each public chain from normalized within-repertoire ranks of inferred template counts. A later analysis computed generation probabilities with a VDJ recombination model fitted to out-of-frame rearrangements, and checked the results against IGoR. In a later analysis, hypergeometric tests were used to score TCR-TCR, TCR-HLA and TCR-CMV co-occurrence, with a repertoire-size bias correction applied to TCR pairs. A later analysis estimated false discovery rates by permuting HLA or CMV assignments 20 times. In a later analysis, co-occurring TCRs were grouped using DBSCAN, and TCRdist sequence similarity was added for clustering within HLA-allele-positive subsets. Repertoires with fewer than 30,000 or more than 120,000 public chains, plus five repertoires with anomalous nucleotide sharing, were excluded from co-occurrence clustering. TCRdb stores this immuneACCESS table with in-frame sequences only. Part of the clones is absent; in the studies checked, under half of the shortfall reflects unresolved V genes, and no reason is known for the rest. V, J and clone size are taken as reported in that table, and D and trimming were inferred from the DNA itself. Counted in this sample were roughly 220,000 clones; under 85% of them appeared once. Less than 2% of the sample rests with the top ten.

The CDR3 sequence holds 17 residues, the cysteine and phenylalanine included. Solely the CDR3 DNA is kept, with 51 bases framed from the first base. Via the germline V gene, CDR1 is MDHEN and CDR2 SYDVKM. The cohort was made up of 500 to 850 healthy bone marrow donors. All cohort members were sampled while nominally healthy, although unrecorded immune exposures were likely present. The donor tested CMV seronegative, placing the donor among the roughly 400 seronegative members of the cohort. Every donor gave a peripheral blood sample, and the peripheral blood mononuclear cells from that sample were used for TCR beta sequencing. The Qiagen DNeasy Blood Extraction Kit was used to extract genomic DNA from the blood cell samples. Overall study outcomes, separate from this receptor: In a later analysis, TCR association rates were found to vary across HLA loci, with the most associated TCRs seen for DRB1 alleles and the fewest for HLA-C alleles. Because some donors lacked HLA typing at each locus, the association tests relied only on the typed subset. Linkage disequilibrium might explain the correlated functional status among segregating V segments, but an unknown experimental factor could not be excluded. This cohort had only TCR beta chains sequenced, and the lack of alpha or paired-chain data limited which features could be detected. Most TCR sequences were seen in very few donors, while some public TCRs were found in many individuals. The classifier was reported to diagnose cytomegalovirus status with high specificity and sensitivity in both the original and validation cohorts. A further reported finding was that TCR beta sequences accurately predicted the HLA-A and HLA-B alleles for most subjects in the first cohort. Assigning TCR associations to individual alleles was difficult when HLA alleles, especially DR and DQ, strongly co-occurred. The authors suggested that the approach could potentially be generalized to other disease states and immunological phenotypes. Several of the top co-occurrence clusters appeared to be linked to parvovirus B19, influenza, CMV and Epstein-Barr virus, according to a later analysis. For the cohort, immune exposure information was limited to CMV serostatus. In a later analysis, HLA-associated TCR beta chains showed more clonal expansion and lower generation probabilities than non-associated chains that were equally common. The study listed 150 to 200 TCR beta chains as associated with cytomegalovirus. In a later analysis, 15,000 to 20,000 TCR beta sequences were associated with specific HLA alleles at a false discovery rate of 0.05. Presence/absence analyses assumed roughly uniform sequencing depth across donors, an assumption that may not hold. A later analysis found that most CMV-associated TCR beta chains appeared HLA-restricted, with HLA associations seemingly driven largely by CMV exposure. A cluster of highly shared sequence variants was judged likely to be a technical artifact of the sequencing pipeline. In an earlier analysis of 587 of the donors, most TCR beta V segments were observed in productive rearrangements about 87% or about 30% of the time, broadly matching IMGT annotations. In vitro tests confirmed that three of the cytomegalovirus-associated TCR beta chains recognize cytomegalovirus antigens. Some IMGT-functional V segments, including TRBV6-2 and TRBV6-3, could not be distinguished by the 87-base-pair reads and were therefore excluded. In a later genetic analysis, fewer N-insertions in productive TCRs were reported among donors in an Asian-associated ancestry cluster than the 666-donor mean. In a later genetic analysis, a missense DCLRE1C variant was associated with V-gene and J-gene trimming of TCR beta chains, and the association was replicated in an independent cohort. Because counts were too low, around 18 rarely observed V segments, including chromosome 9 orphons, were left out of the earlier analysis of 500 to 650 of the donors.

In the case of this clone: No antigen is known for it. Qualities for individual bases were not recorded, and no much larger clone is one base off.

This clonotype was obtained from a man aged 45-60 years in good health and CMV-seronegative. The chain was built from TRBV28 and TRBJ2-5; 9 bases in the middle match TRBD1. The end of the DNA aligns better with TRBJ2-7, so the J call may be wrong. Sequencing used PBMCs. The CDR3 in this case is CASSPWRRDRAYYEQYF. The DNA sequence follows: TGTGCCAGCAGTCCCTGGCGTCGGGACAGGGCTTACTACGAGCAGTACTTC.